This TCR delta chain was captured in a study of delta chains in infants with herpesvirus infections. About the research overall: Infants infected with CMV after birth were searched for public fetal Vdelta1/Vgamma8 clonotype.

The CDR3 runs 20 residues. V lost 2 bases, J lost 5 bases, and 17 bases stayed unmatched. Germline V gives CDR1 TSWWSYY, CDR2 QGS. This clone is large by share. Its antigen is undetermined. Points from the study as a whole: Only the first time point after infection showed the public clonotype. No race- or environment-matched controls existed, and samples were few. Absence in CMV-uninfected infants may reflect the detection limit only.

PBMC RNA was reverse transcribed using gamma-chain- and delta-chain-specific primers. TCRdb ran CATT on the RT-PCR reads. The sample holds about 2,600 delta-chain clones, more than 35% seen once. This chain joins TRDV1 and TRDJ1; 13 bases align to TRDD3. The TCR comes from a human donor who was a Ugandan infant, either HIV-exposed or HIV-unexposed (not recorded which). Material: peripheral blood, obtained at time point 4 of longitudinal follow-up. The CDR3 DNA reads TGTGCTCTTGGGGAAATCTCTGAGAGTACTGGGGGATACGCGGGGGATAAACTCATCTTT. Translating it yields CALGEISESTGGYAGDKLIF.